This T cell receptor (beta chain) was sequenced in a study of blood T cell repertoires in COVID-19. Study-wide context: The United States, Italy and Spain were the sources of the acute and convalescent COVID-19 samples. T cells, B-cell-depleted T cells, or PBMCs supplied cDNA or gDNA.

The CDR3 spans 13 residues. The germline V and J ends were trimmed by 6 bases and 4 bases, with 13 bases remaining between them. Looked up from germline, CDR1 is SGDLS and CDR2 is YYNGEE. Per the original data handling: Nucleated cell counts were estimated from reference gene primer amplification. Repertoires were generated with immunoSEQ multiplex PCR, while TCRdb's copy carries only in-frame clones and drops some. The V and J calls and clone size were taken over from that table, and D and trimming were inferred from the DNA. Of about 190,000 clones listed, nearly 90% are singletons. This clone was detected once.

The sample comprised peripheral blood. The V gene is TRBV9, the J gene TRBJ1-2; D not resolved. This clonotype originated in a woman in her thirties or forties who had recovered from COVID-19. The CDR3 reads CASTPLVPYGYTF. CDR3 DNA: TGTGCCAGCACCCCACTTGTTCCCTATGGCTACACCTTC.